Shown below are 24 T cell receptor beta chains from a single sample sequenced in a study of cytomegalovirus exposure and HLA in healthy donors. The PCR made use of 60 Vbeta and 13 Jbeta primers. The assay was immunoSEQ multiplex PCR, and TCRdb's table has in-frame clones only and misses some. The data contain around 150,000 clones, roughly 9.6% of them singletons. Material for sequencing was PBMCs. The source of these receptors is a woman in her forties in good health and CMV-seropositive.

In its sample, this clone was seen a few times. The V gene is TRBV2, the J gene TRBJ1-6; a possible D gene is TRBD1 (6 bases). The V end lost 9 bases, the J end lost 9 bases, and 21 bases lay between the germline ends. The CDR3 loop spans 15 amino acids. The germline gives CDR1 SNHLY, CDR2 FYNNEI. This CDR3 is CASRQVPLPVSPLHF. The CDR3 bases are TGTGCCAGTAGACAGGTACCGCTCCCGGTTTCACCCCTCCACTTT.

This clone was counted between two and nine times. The CDR3 loop is CASRGLAGEETQYF. The CDR3 DNA follows: TGTGCCAGTAGGGGACTAGCGGGGGAAGAGACCCAGTACTTC. The chain links TRBV19 to TRBJ2-5; TRBD2 matches 14 bases. V dropped 6 bases and J dropped 3; count of bases not matched to a gene: 0. Germline V gene sequence: CDR1 LNHDA, CDR2 SQIVND (reference sequence). The CDR3 consists of 14 residues.

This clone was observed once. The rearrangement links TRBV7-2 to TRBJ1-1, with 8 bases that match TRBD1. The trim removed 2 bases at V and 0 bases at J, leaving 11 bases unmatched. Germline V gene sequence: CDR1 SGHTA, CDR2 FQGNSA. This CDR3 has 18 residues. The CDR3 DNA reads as TGTGCCAGCAGCTTATTAGACAGGGGACTGCTCTTGAACACTGAAGCTTTCTTT. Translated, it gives CASSLLDRGLLLNTEAFF.

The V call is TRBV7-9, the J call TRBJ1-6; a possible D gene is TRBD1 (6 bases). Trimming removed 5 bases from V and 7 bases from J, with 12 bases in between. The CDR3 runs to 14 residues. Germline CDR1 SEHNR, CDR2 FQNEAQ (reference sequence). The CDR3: CASSLTGANSPLHF. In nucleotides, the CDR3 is TGTGCCAGCAGCCTGACAGGCGCCAATTCACCCCTCCACTTT.

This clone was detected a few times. The CDR3 sequence is CASSLNRQGRADTQYF. The CDR3 DNA follows: TGCGCCAGCAGCCTGAATCGACAGGGAAGGGCAGATACGCAGTATTTT. This rearrangement joins TRBV5-1 to TRBJ2-3, with TRBD1 matching 7 bases. Germline CDR1 SGHRS, CDR2 YFSETQ. CDR3 length: 16 amino acids. J lost 4 bases, V lost 4 bases, and 12 bases had no gene match.

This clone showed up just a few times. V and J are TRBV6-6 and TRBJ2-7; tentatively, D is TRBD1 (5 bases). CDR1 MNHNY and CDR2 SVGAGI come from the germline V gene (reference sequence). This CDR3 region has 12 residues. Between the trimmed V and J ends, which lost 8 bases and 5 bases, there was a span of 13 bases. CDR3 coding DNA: TGTGCCAGCCGTAGCAGGGTAAACGAGCAGTACTTC. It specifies CASRSRVNEQYF.

The DNA of the CDR3 is TGCGCCAGCAGCCTCCTGGACAGGGCCTACGAGCAGTACTTC. It yields the protein CASSLLDRAYEQYF. The chain carries TRBV5-1 and TRBJ2-7; 8 nucleotides agree with TRBD1. The CDR3 is made up of 14 amino acids. The trim removed 4 bases at V and 2 bases at J, leaving 5 bases unmatched. Germline V CDR1 and CDR2: SGHRS, YFSETQ. Based on the CDR3 plus reference TRBV5-1 and TRBJ2-7, the full variable domain is KAGVTQTPRYLIKTRGQQVTLSCSPISGHRSVSWYQQTPGQGLQFLFEYFSETQRNKGNFPGRFSGRQFSNSRSEMNVSTLELGDSALYLCASSLLDRAYEQYFGPGTRLTVT.

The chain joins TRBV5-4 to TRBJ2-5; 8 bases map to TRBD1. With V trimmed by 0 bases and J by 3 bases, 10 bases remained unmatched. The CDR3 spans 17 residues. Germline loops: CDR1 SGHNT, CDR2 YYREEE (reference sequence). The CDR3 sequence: CASSLAPRGQSKETQYF. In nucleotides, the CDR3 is TGTGCCAGCAGCTTGGCCCCCAGGGGGCAAAGTAAAGAGACCCAGTACTTC.

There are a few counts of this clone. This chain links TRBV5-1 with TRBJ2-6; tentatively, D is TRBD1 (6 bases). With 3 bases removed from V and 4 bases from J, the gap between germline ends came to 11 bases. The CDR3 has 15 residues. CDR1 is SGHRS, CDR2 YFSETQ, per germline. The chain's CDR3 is CASSSTGYGANVLTF. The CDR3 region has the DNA TGCGCCAGCAGCTCAACAGGGTACGGGGCCAACGTCCTGACTTTC.

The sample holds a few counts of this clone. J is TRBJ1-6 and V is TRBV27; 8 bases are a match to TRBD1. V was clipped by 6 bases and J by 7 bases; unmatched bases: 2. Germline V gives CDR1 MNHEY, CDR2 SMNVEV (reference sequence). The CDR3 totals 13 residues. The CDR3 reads CASSWTGNSPLHF. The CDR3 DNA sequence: TGTGCCAGCAGCTGGACAGGGAATTCACCCCTCCACTTT.

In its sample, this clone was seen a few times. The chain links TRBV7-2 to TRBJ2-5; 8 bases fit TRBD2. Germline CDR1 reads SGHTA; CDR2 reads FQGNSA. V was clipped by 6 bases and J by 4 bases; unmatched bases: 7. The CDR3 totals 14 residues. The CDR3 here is CASRLRGAGETQYF. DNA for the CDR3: TGTGCCAGCAGACTGCGGGGGGCGGGAGAGACCCAGTACTTC.

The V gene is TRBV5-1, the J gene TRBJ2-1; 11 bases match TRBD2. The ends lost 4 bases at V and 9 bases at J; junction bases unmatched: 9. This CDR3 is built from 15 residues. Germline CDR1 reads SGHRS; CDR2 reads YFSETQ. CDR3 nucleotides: TGCGCCAGCAGCCCCGGGGTAGCGGGGGGGCTTGAGCAGTTCTTC. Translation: CASSPGVAGGLEQFF.

CDR3 loop: CASSATGGHGYTF. The CDR3 region has the DNA TGTGCCAGCAGCGCGACAGGGGGGCATGGCTACACCTTC. The gene calls are TRBV9 and TRBJ1-2; 9 bases are a match to TRBD1. The CDR3 contains 13 residues. The V gene's germline CDR1 is SGDLS and CDR2 YYNGEE. J was trimmed by 6 bases and V by 3 bases; bases with no gene match: 3.

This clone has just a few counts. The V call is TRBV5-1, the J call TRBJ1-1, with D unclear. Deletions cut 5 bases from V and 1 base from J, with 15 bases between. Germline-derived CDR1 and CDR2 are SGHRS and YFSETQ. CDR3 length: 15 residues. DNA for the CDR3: TGCGCCAGCAGTATTCCCGGAAGGAGGAACACTGAAGCTTTCTTT. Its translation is CASSIPGRRNTEAFF. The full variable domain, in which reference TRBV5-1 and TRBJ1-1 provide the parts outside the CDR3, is KAGVTQTPRYLIKTRGQQVTLSCSPISGHRSVSWYQQTPGQGLQFLFEYFSETQRNKGNFPGRFSGRQFSNSRSEMNVSTLELGDSALYLCASSIPGRRNTEAFFGQGTRLTVV.

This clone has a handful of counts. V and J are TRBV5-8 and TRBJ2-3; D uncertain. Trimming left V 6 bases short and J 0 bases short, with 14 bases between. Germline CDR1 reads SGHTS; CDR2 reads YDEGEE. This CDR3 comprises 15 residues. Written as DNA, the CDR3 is TGTGCCAGCAACTCCATCGCACTCAGCACAGATACGCAGTATTTT. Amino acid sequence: CASNSIALSTDTQYF. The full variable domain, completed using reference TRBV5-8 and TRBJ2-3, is EAGVTQSPTHLIKTRGQQATLRCSPISGHTSVYWYQQALGLGLQFLLWYDEGEERNRGNFPPRFSGRQFPNYSSELNVNALELEDSALYLCASNSIALSTDTQYFGPGTRLTVL.

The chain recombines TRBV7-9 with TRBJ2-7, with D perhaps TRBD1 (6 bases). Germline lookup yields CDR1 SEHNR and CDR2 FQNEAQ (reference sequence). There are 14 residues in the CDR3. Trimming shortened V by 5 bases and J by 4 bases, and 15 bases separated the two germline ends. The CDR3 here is CASSITGKRYEQYF. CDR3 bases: TGTGCCAGCAGCATTACAGGGAAAAGGTACGAGCAGTACTTC.

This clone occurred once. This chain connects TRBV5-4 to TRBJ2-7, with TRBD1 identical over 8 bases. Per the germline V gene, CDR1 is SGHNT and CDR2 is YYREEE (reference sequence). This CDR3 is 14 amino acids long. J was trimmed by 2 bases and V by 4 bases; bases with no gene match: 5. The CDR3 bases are TGTGCCAGCAGCCCCGAGACAGGGGCCTACGAGCAGTACTTC. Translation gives CASSPETGAYEQYF.

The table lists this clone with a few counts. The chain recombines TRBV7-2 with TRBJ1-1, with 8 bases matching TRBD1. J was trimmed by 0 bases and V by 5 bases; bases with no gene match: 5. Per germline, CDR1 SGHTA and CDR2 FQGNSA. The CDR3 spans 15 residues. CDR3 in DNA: TGTGCCAGCAGCAACCGACAGGGGATGAACACTGAAGCTTTCTTT. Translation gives CASSNRQGMNTEAFF.

CDR3 loop: CASNRDSNEKLFF. The CDR3 DNA reads as TGTGCCAGCAACCGGGACAGTAATGAAAAACTGTTTTTT. The chain is built from TRBV2 and TRBJ1-4, with TRBD1 matching 7 bases. With V trimmed by 7 bases and J by 4 bases, 3 bases remained unmatched. The CDR3 spans 13 residues. CDR1 and CDR2 from the germline V gene are SNHLY and FYNNEI.

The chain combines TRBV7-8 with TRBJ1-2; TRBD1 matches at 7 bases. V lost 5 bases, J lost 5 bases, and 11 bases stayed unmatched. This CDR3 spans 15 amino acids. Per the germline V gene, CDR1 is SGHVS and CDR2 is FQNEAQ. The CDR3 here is CASSPKQGMGYGYTF. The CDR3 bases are TGTGCCAGCAGCCCAAAACAGGGGATGGGGTATGGCTACACCTTC. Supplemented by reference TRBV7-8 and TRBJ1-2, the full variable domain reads GAGVSQSPRYKVAKRGQDVALRCDPISGHVSLFWYQQALGQGPEFLTYFQNEAQLDKSGLPSDRFFAERPEGSVSTLKIQRTQQEDSAVYLCASSPKQGMGYGYTFGSGTRLTVV.

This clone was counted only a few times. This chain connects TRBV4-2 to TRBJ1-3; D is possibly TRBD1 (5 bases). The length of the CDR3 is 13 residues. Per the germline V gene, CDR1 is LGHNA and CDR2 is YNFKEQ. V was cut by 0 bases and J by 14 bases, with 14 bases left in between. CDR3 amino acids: CASSQDPQARLYF. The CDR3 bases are TGTGCCAGCAGCCAAGATCCACAGGCAAGGCTATATTTT.

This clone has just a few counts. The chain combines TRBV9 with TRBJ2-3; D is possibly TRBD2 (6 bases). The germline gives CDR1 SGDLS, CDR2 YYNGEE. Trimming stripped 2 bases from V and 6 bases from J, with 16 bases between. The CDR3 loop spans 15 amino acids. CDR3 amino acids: CASSVDPTSIDTQYF. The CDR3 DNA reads TGTGCCAGCAGCGTCGACCCGACTAGTATCGATACGCAGTATTTT.

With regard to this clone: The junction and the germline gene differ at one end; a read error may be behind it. CDR3 protein: CASGSGANTGELFF. The CDR3 DNA sequence: TGTGCCAGCGGTAGCGGGGCGAACACCGGGGAGCTATTTTTT. J is TRBJ2-2 and V is TRBV7-2, with 8 bases that match TRBD2. The V gene's germline CDR1 is SGHTA and CDR2 FQGNSA. This CDR3 has 14 amino acids.

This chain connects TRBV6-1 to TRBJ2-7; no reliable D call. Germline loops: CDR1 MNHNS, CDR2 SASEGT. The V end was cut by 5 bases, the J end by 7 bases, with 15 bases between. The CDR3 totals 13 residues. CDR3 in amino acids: CASSQREVSEQYF. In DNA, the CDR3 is TGTGCCAGCAGTCAAAGAGAGGTCTCGGAGCAGTACTTC.